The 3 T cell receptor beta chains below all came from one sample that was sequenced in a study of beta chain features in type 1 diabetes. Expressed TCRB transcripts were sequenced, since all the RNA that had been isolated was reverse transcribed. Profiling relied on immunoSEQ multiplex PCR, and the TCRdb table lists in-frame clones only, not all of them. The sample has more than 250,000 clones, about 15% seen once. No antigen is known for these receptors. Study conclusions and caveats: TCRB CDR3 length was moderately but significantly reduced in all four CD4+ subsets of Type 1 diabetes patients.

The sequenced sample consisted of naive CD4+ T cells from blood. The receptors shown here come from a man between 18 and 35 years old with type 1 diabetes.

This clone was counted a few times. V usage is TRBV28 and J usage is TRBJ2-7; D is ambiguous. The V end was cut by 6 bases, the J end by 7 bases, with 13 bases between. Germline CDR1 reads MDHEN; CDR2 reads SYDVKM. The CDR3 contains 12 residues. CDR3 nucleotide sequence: TGTGCCAGCAGACTAACGTACGGGGAGCAGTACTTC. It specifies CASRLTYGEQYF.

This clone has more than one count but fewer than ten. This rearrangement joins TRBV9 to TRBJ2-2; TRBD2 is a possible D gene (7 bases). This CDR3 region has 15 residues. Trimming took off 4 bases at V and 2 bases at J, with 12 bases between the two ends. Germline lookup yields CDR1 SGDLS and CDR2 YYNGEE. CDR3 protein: CASSPGGGNTGELFF. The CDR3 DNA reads TGTGCCAGCAGCCCCGGCGGGGGCAACACCGGGGAGCTGTTTTTT.

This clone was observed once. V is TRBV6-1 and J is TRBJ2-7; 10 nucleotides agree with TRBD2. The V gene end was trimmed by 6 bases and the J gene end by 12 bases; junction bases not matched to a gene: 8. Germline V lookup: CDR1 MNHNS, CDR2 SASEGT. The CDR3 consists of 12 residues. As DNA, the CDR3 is TGTGCCAGCAGCATCAGCGGGAGGGCCTGGTACTTC. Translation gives CASSISGRAWYF.